This T cell receptor (beta chain) appears in the sequencing data of a study of T cell clusters in autoimmune cytopenias. Overall study context: A median of roughly 54,000 TRB reads per sample yielded a median approximately 2,500 distinct clonotypes. Study conclusions and caveats: No cluster-lack signature appeared between secondary cytopenia and chronic lymphocytic leukemia patients, apparently due to lymphoma masking. Physiological T cell clusters of healthy donors were apparently absent in primary autoimmune cytopenia patients. No experiment has yet validated the function of the T cell clusters defined in silico.

The CDR3 has 13 residues. TRB was amplified from roughly 250 ng of peripheral blood genomic DNA per sample. One tube held mixed TRB-A and TRB-B primer pools for touch-down PCR. With the multiplex PCR reads reprocessed, TCRdb shows one record per CDR3 protein and no DNA. Its clone listing holds about 8,400 distinct CDR3 sequences. Frequency places this clonotype as medium-sized. Antigen specificity is unknown. This TCR came from a human donor with an autoimmune cytopenia or autoimmune hepatitis (not recorded which). The chain employs TRBV12-3 or TRBV12-4 and TRBJ1-2. The sample consisted of peripheral blood. CDR3 amino acids: CASSHYGGRGYTF.